The 25 T cell receptor beta chains below all came from one sample that was sequenced in a study of PD-1 blockade in classical Hodgkin lymphoma. Each patient experienced a relapse that followed autologous stem cell transplantation, and brentuximab vedotin exposure varied. Measured with immunoSEQ multiplex PCR; TCRdb has only the in-frame clones, and not every one. The sample lists about 150,000 clones; approximately 81% were seen once. The input for sequencing was peripheral blood mononuclear cells (PBMCs), taken before the second cycle of nivolumab. The receptors shown here come from a human donor with classical Hodgkin lymphoma.

The chain carries TRBV6-1 and TRBJ2-7; perhaps D is TRBD1 or TRBD2 (5 bases each). Per the germline V gene, CDR1 is MNHNS and CDR2 is SASEGT. The CDR3 has 16 amino acids. Trimming removed 4 bases from V and 0 bases from J, with 16 bases in between. The CDR3, as DNA: TGTGCCAGCAGTGGGGACCGCAGGGTGAGCTCCTACGAGCAGTACTTC. It yields the protein CASSGDRRVSSYEQYF.

The genes are TRBV28 and TRBJ2-7, with 16 bases identical to TRBD2. Germline lookup yields CDR1 MDHEN and CDR2 SYDVKM. CDR3 length equals 15 residues. Trimming took 6 bases from V and 12 from J; bases not matched to a gene: 11. The CDR3 sequence is CASRTGLAGGFSAYF. In DNA form, the CDR3 reads TGTGCCAGCAGAACGGGACTAGCGGGAGGGTTTTCCGCGTACTTC.

The genes are TRBV9 and TRBJ2-4; 7 bases align to TRBD2. CDR3 size: 18 residues. Germline V gene lookup returns CDR1 SGDLS and CDR2 YYNGEE. Trimming took 4 bases from V and 0 from J; bases not matched to a gene: 13. CDR3 residues: CASSPKGGAGLAKNIQYF. The CDR3 DNA reads TGTGCCAGCAGCCCAAAGGGAGGGGCAGGGTTAGCCAAAAACATTCAGTACTTC. Full variable domain (outside the CDR3, taken from reference TRBV9 and TRBJ2-4): DSGVTQTPKHLITATGQRVTLRCSPRSGDLSVYWYQQSLDQGLQFLIQYYNGEERAKGNILERFSAQQFPDLHSELNLSSLELGDSALYFCASSPKGGAGLAKNIQYFGAGTRLSVL.

This chain links TRBV10-3 with TRBJ2-3; 15 positions match TRBD2. CDR3 length: 15 residues. CDR1 is ENHRY and CDR2 is SYGVKD in the germline V gene. V lost 4 bases, J lost 5 bases, and 1 base stayed unmatched. In DNA form, the CDR3 reads TGTGCCATCAGTGGGGGACTAGCGGGAGGAGATACGCAGTATTTT. This codes for CAISGGLAGGDTQYF.

With respect to this clone: Distinct nucleotide sequences in the sample also encode this CDR3. This chain links TRBV6-5 with TRBJ2-7; 8 bases line up with TRBD1. The V and J ends lost 6 bases and 5 bases, in that order; junction bases with no gene match: 9. The CDR3 is made up of 14 amino acids. Germline V gives CDR1 MNHEY, CDR2 SVGAGI. The CDR3 bases are TGTGCCAGCAGCCCCCGGACAGGGCGGCACGAGCAGTACTTC. Amino acid sequence: CASSPRTGRHEQYF.

The chain recombines TRBV9 with TRBJ2-2; no definite D call. Between the trimmed V and J ends, which lost 3 bases and 2 bases, there was a span of 11 bases. There are 15 residues in the CDR3. Germline loops: CDR1 SGDLS, CDR2 YYNGEE. CDR3 bases: TGTGCCAGCAGCGACGGTCAGACCAACACCGGGGAGCTGTTTTTT. Amino acids: CASSDGQTNTGELFF.

The V gene is TRBV28, the J gene TRBJ2-7; 7 bases fit TRBD1. This CDR3 spans 16 amino acids. The germline V gene encodes CDR1 MDHEN and CDR2 SYDVKM. With 2 bases clipped from V and 6 bases from J, the junction kept 13 bases outside the gene matches. The chain's CDR3 is CASSLEGAAERGEQYF. The CDR3 coding sequence is TGTGCCAGCAGTTTAGAGGGGGCGGCGGAACGCGGCGAGCAGTACTTC.

CDR3 DNA: TGTGCCACCAGCAAGGGGGGGCAGGGCGGGGATACGCAGTATTTT. Its translation: CATSKGGQGGDTQYF. The chain links TRBV15 to TRBJ2-3; maybe TRBD2 (7 bases). There are 15 residues in the CDR3. Germline V gene lookup returns CDR1 LNHNV and CDR2 YYDKDF (reference sequence). V was cut by 4 bases and J by 6 bases, with 17 bases left in between.

The CDR3: CASRSGRGTQYF. The CDR3 coding sequence is TGTGCCAGCAGGTCAGGGCGGGGGACCCAGTACTTC. The chain links TRBV11-2 to TRBJ2-5; TRBD2 might be the D (6 bases). The germline gives CDR1 SGHAT, CDR2 FQNNGV. V lost 6 bases and J lost 7, with 12 bases in between. This CDR3 spans 12 amino acids.

This sequence joins TRBV7-8 and TRBJ2-2; TRBD1 agrees at 7 bases. This CDR3 has 16 residues. Germline CDR1 SGHVS, CDR2 FQNEAQ. The junction had 7 bases not matched to a gene; V was cut back by 5 bases and J by 1 base. The CDR3 bases are TGTGCCAGCAGCCCCCGACAGGGCGGGAACACCGGGGAGCTGTTTTTT. Amino acid sequence: CASSPRQGGNTGELFF.

The chain has TRBV5-4 and TRBJ2-1; D is tentatively TRBD1 or TRBD2 (5 bases each). The CDR3 runs to 13 residues. CDR1 SGHNT and CDR2 YYREEE come from the germline V gene (reference sequence). Trimming stripped 4 bases from V and 6 bases from J, with 11 bases between. The CDR3 loop is CASSPGRSNEQFF. CDR3 bases: TGTGCCAGCAGCCCGGGACGGAGCAATGAGCAGTTCTTC.

This clone was found a few times. The J gene is TRBJ1-1, the V gene TRBV10-3; D not certain. Germline V gene data show CDR1 as ENHRY and CDR2 as SYGVKD. The CDR3 totals 13 residues. The V gene lost 0 bases and the J gene lost 2 bases, with 4 bases spanning the gap. DNA of the CDR3: TGTGCCATCAGTGAGTCGAGAAACACTGAAGCTTTCTTT. This gives the protein CAISESRNTEAFF.

The CDR3 coding sequence is TGTGCCAGCAGTTACAGGGGCTACACAGATACGCAGTATTTT. Translation: CASSYRGYTDTQYF. The chain couples TRBV6-5 to TRBJ2-3, with a weak D call TRBD1 (5 bases). Trimming removed 2 bases from V and 2 bases from J, with 8 bases in between. The CDR3 covers 14 residues. CDR1 is MNHEY and CDR2 is SVGAGI in the germline V gene.

The chain combines TRBV5-1 with TRBJ2-3; maybe TRBD1 (6 bases). Germline V gene lookup returns CDR1 SGHRS and CDR2 YFSETQ. The CDR3 is made up of 15 amino acids. V was pared by 7 bases and J by 0 bases, with 15 bases between. The chain's CDR3 is CASGIQGTSTDTQYF. CDR3 DNA: TGCGCCAGCGGGATACAGGGAACTAGCACAGATACGCAGTATTTT.

V is TRBV11-3 and J is TRBJ2-2; 9 positions agree with TRBD1. The CDR3 has 17 residues. Germline loops: CDR1 SGHNT, CDR2 YENEEA. Unmatched junction bases numbered 11, after V lost 5 bases and J lost 4 bases. This CDR3 reads CASSPGQGIVGTGELFF. CDR3 DNA: TGTGCCAGCAGCCCAGGACAGGGGATTGTGGGCACCGGGGAGCTGTTTTTT.

The chain combines TRBV19 with TRBJ1-2; 8 bases are shared with TRBD1. CDR1 and CDR2 (germline): LNHDA, SQIVND (reference sequence). The CDR3 spans 16 residues. The V segment lost 4 bases and the J segment 2 bases; nucleotides outside the gene matches: 9. Here the CDR3 reads CASSTLGQGRNYGYTF. The CDR3 nucleotides read TGTGCCAGTAGTACCCTCGGACAGGGAAGAAACTATGGCTACACCTTC.

A single count supports this clone. The V call is TRBV12-5, the J call TRBJ1-1; weak D call: TRBD1 (5 bases). There are 14 residues in the CDR3. The ends were cut back, 2 bases at V and 5 bases at J, with 12 bases in the middle. The germline gives CDR1 LGHNT, CDR2 FRNRAP. The CDR3 region has the DNA TGTGCTAGTGGTTTGCCGCAGGGTGGAACTGAAGCTTTCTTT. Its translation: CASGLPQGGTEAFF.

The chain links TRBV6-5 to TRBJ2-3; possible D gene TRBD2, 6 bases. Germline V gene lookup returns CDR1 MNHEY and CDR2 SVGAGI. V was pared by 1 base and J by 2 bases, with 10 bases between. The CDR3 totals 15 residues. The CDR3, as DNA: TGTGCCAGCAGTTACTGGGGGGTAAACACAGATACGCAGTATTTT. Amino acids: CASSYWGVNTDTQYF.

This clone has a handful of counts. The J gene is TRBJ1-2, the V gene TRBV6-6; a possible D gene is TRBD1 (6 bases). Germline CDR1 is MNHNY and CDR2 is SVGAGI (reference sequence). Trimming stripped 2 bases from V and 8 bases from J, with 18 bases between. The CDR3 runs to 15 residues. CDR3 in DNA: TGTGCCAGCAGTTACACCACCGGGGGCAGGGGAGGCTACACCTTC. Amino acids: CASSYTTGGRGGYTF.

This chain links TRBV5-1 with TRBJ1-1, with 10 bases lining up with TRBD1. V was clipped by 4 bases and J by 6 bases; unmatched bases: 6. The germline V gene has CDR1 SGHRS and CDR2 YFSETQ. The CDR3 extends over 14 amino acids. The CDR3 sequence: CASSGGQGRPEAFF. The CDR3 DNA reads TGCGCCAGCAGCGGGGGACAGGGGAGGCCTGAAGCTTTCTTT.

This clone was detected a few times. Other DNA sequences in the sample encode the same CDR3. The CDR3 DNA sequence: TGCAGCGTTGGACGGCCGAATCAGCCCCAGCATTTT. It specifies CSVGRPNQPQHF. The chain joins TRBV29-1 to TRBJ1-5; D is ambiguous. Germline V CDR1 and CDR2: SQVTM, ANQGSEA. The V gene lost 4 bases and the J gene lost 4 bases, with 8 bases spanning the gap. The CDR3 is 12 amino acids.

A few counts support this clone. This chain joins TRBV29-1 and TRBJ1-2, with D unclear. CDR1 is SQVTM, CDR2 ANQGSEA, per germline. The CDR3 is 12 amino acids. The V gene lost 4 bases and the J gene lost 1 base, with 7 bases spanning the gap. The CDR3 coding sequence is TGCAGCGTTGGAGCGGGTAACTATGGCTACACCTTC. Its translation: CSVGAGNYGYTF.

This sequence joins TRBV6-5 and TRBJ1-1, with D maybe TRBD1 (6 bases). V was shortened by 4 bases and J by 9 bases, with 15 bases between the two germline ends. This CDR3 spans 13 amino acids. Germline assignment: CDR1 MNHEY and CDR2 SVGAGI. CDR3 sequence reads: CASSSGTYLKAFF. In DNA form, the CDR3 reads TGTGCCAGCAGTTCCGGGACATACCTGAAAGCTTTCTTT.

This clone was observed a handful of times. The chain uses TRBV6-5 and TRBJ1-2, with a possible D match to TRBD1 (6 bases). This CDR3 is built from 15 residues. Looked up from germline, CDR1 is MNHEY and CDR2 is SVGAGI. V lost 4 bases and J lost 4, with 16 bases in between. The CDR3 region has the DNA TGTGCCAGCAGTTTAGGACAGCTGGGATCCTATGGCTACACCTTC. Amino acids: CASSLGQLGSYGYTF.

The rearrangement joins TRBV6-5 to TRBJ1-2; the D gene is possibly TRBD1 (5 bases). The CDR3 is 15 residues long. Germline CDR1 and CDR2: MNHEY and SVGAGI. With 2 bases removed from V and 7 bases from J, the gap between germline ends came to 17 bases. The CDR3 DNA reads as TGTGCCAGCAGTTACGGGAGGGTGGGAGGGACTGGCTACACCTTC. It specifies CASSYGRVGGTGYTF.